The rows below give T cell receptor beta chains drawn from one sample of a study of graft-versus-host responses after intestinal transplantation. Assay used: immunoSEQ multiplex PCR; TCRdb lists only in-frame clones, some missing. The sample contains around 95,000 clones, more than 75% of which appear only once. No antigen has been identified for these receptors. The sequencing used unstimulated CD4+ T cells sorted from spleen or lymph node cells, collected before transplant. The source is a human donor who was the organ donor for an intestinal transplant. CDR3s include the opening cysteine and the closing phenylalanine or tryptophan. Each record gives: V gene, D gene, J gene, clone size, CDR3 protein, CDR3 DNA. The D gene is left open where the match is weak. Expanded clones get a size class; other rows say once, few or many, or leave the size out.

TRBV6-5,NA,TRBJ2-7,NA,CASSPRGLYEQYF,TGTGCCAGCAGTCCGCGGGGTCTCTACGAGCAGTACTTC
TRBV5-1,NA,TRBJ2-3,NA,CASSLEGFLGYF,TGCGCCAGCAGCTTGGAGGGCTTTTTGGGGTATTTT
TRBV5-1,TRBD2,TRBJ2-2,NA,CASSFLAGGTGELFF,TGCGCCAGCAGCTTCCTAGCGGGGGGGACCGGGGAGCTGTTTTTT
TRBV30,NA,TRBJ1-6,NA,CAWSAGQPNSPLHF,TGTGCCTGGAGCGCTGGACAGCCCAATTCACCCCTCCACTTT
TRBV29-1,TRBD1,TRBJ1-3,NA,CSVADDRAGNTIYF,TGCAGCGTTGCTGACGACAGGGCTGGAAACACCATATATTTT
TRBV5-1,NA,TRBJ2-2,NA,CASSLTTGELFF,TGCGCCAGCAGCTTGACCACCGGGGAGCTGTTTTTT
TRBV15,TRBD1,TRBJ1-5,NA,CATSRGWGQGFQPQHF,TGTGCCACCAGCAGAGGCTGGGGACAGGGCTTTCAGCCCCAGCATTTT
TRBV9,NA,TRBJ2-5,many,CASSARGGETQYF,TGTGCCAGCAGCGCTCGAGGGGGGGAGACCCAGTACTTC
TRBV18,TRBD1,TRBJ2-1,few,CASSPPRGRGYNEQFF,TGTGCCAGCTCACCACCCAGGGGGCGCGGGTACAATGAGCAGTTCTTC
TRBV5-1,TRBD2,TRBJ2-4,NA,CARLAGAKNIQYF,TGCGCCAGACTAGCGGGGGCCAAAAACATTCAGTACTTC
TRBV5-1,TRBD2,TRBJ2-7,once,CASSLVSSGGIAYEQYF,TGCGCCAGCAGCTTGGTCTCTAGCGGGGGAATCGCCTACGAGCAGTACTTC
TRBV19,NA,TRBJ1-1,NA,CASSPGPGSTEAFF,TGTGCCAGTAGTCCGGGGCCGGGTAGCACTGAAGCTTTCTTT
TRBV18,NA,TRBJ2-3,NA,CASSPSLTDTQYF,TGTGCCAGCTCACCTAGTCTCACAGATACGCAGTATTTT
TRBV6-6,TRBD1,TRBJ2-1,NA,CASSYPGQGRGNEQFF,TGTGCCAGCAGTTACCCGGGACAGGGGAGAGGCAATGAGCAGTTCTTC
TRBV18,TRBD1,TRBJ1-5,NA,CASPLGDRVQPQHF,TGTGCCAGCCCATTAGGGGACAGGGTTCAGCCCCAGCATTTT
TRBV5-4,NA,TRBJ2-3,NA,CASSLLGSTDTQYF,TGTGCCAGCAGCTTACTGGGTAGCACAGATACGCAGTATTTT
TRBV18,TRBD1,TRBJ1-5,NA,CASSYGQGNQPQHF,TGTGCCAGCTCGTATGGACAGGGGAATCAGCCCCAGCATTTT
TRBV5-5,TRBD1,TRBJ1-6,NA,CASSRQGASSGRSPLHF,TGTGCCAGCAGCCGACAGGGGGCCTCCTCGGGTAGATCACCCCTCCACTTT
TRBV10-1,TRBD1,TRBJ2-2,NA,CASSERAGQGGTGELFF,TGCGCCAGCAGTGAAAGAGCGGGACAGGGAGGCACCGGGGAGCTGTTTTTT
TRBV10-3,TRBD1,TRBJ1-1,NA,CAFRTGGNTEAFF,TGTGCCTTCCGGACAGGGGGGAACACTGAAGCTTTCTTT
TRBV2,NA,TRBJ1-6,NA,CASRKYDNSPLHF,TGTGCCAGCAGAAAATATGATAATTCACCCCTCCACTTT
TRBV13,TRBD1,TRBJ1-2,NA,CASSSPWTGRNYGYTF,TGTGCCAGCAGCTCTCCCTGGACAGGCAGGAACTATGGCTACACCTTC
TRBV7-9,NA,TRBJ2-1,NA,CASSLEGTFNNEQFF,TGTGCCAGCAGCTTAGAAGGGACTTTTAACAATGAGCAGTTCTTC
TRBV19,TRBD1,TRBJ2-7,once,CASSPPGQGRYEQYF,TGTGCCAGCTCTCCTCCGGGACAGGGGCGTTACGAGCAGTACTTC
TRBV30,NA,TRBJ1-2,once,CAWSVSVQDYGYTF,TGTGCCTGGAGTGTTTCAGTCCAGGACTATGGCTACACCTTC
TRBV28,TRBD2,TRBJ2-1,NA,CASSSRTSGGFYNEQFF,TGTGCCAGCAGTTCGAGGACTAGCGGGGGTTTCTACAATGAGCAGTTCTTC
TRBV7-2,NA,TRBJ2-1,NA,CASKGGQYNEQFF,TGTGCCAGCAAGGGGGGCCAATACAATGAGCAGTTCTTC
TRBV10-3,NA,TRBJ2-7,NA,CATQQGAGSDEQYF,TGTGCCACGCAACAAGGGGCAGGGTCGGACGAGCAGTACTTC
TRBV30,TRBD2,TRBJ2-2,NA,CAWERGGRTGELFF,TGTGCCTGGGAGCGGGGGGGCCGCACCGGGGAGCTGTTTTTT
TRBV21-1,NA,TRBJ1-2,NA,CASSIMTGGEGSLGYTF,TGTGCCAGCAGCATCATGACAGGGGGCGAGGGGAGTTTAGGCTACACCTTC
TRBV30,TRBD1,TRBJ1-1,NA,CAWSGYRGTEAFF,TGTGCCTGGAGTGGCTACAGGGGAACTGAAGCTTTCTTT
TRBV12-5,TRBD1,TRBJ1-2,NA,CASGLGDRVYGYTF,TGTGCTAGTGGTTTGGGGGACAGGGTCTATGGCTACACCTTC
TRBV28,NA,TRBJ1-4,NA,CASSLDRPTNEKLFF,TGTGCCAGCAGTTTGGACAGACCAACTAATGAAAAACTGTTTTTT
TRBV6-6,NA,TRBJ1-5,NA,CATWVRQFNQPQHF,TGTGCCACCTGGGTTCGGCAGTTCAATCAGCCCCAGCATTTT
TRBV5-1,NA,TRBJ2-2,NA,CASSFGHSMSTGELFF,TGCGCCAGCAGCTTTGGGCATTCGATGAGCACCGGGGAGCTGTTTTTT
TRBV5-1,NA,TRBJ1-6,NA,CASSFGGGTKHNSPLHF,TGCGCCAGCAGCTTTGGGGGGGGTACAAAGCATAATTCACCCCTCCACTTT
TRBV11-2,NA,TRBJ1-1,NA,CASSFVADEQAFF,TGTGCCAGCAGCTTTGTTGCAGATGAACAAGCTTTCTTT
TRBV19,NA,TRBJ2-2,once,CASRRGAAVEANTGELFF,TGTGCCAGTAGAAGGGGAGCGGCAGTAGAAGCGAACACCGGGGAGCTGTTTTTT
TRBV28,NA,TRBJ2-1,once,CASSFEGNLPNHEQFF,TGTGCCAGCAGTTTCGAAGGCAATCTTCCCAACCATGAGCAGTTCTTC
TRBV29-1,NA,TRBJ2-4,once,CSVVFYGGSAAKNIQYF,TGCAGCGTTGTATTTTATGGGGGAAGCGCGGCCAAAAACATTCAGTACTTC
TRBV7-3,NA,TRBJ1-1,NA,CASSHRLEAFF,TGTGCCAGCAGCCACCGACTGGAAGCTTTCTTT
TRBV7-2,NA,TRBJ2-1,NA,CASRGQGAGNEQFF,TGTGCCAGCAGGGGACAAGGGGCGGGCAATGAGCAGTTCTTC
TRBV5-1,NA,TRBJ2-1,NA,CASERFGSSYNEQFF,TGCGCCAGCGAAAGGTTCGGGAGCTCCTACAATGAGCAGTTCTTC
TRBV10-3,TRBD2,TRBJ2-2,NA,CAISPRGDGGGELFF,TGTGCCATCAGTCCGCGGGGGGATGGAGGCGGGGAGCTGTTTTTT
TRBV10-3,NA,TRBJ2-3,NA,CAISDRDTQYF,TGTGCCATCAGTGACCGCGATACGCAGTATTTT
TRBV15,TRBD1,TRBJ2-3,NA,CATSRRDSNTDTQYF,TGTGCCACCAGCAGACGGGACAGTAACACAGATACGCAGTATTTT
TRBV5-1,NA,TRBJ2-5,once,CASSPGGASRQETQYF,TGCGCCAGCAGCCCCGGAGGGGCTAGTAGGCAAGAGACCCAGTACTTC
TRBV19,NA,TRBJ1-5,NA,CASRSPSGKRASNQPQHF,TGTGCCAGTAGGTCCCCCAGTGGGAAAAGGGCAAGCAATCAGCCCCAGCATTTT
TRBV6-5,NA,TRBJ1-1,few,CASGRGEAEAFF,TGTGCCAGCGGCCGGGGGGAGGCTGAAGCTTTCTTT
TRBV7-3,TRBD2,TRBJ2-2,NA,CASSFGSGTSGDTGELFF,TGTGCCAGCAGCTTCGGATCCGGGACTAGCGGGGACACCGGGGAGCTGTTTTTT
TRBV15,NA,TRBJ2-7,once,CATSNRGVPPYEQYF,TGTGCCACCAGCAATAGAGGGGTTCCCCCCTACGAGCAGTACTTC
TRBV30,NA,TRBJ1-5,NA,CAWSVKGGNQPQHF,TGTGCCTGGAGTGTAAAGGGGGGTAATCAGCCCCAGCATTTT
TRBV5-4,TRBD1,TRBJ2-1,NA,CASSSQGASYNEQFF,TGTGCCAGCAGCTCTCAGGGGGCATCCTACAATGAGCAGTTCTTC